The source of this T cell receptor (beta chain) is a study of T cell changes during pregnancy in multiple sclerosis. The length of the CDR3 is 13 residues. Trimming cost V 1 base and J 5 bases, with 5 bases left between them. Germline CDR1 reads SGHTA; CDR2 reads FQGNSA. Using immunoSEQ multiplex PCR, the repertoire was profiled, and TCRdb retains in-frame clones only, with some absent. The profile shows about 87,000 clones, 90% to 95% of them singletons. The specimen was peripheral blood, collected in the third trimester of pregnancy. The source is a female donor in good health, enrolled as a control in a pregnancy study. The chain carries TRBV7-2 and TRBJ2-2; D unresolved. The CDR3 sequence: CASSLVITGELFF. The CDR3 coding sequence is TGTGCCAGCAGCTTAGTTATAACCGGGGAGCTGTTTTTT.